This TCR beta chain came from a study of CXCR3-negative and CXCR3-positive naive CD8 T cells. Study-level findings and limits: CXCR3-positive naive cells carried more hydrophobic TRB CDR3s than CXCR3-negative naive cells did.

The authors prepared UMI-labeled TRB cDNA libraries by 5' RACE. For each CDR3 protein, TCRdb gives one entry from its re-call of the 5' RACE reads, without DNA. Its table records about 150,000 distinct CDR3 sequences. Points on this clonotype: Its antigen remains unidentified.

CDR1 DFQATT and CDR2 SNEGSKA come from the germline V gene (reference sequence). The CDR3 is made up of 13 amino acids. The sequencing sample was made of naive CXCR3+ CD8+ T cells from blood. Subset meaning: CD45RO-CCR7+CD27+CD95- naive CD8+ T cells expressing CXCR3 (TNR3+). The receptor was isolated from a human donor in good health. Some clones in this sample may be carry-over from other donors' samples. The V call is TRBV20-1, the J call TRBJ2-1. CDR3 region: CSARRKLYNEQFF.